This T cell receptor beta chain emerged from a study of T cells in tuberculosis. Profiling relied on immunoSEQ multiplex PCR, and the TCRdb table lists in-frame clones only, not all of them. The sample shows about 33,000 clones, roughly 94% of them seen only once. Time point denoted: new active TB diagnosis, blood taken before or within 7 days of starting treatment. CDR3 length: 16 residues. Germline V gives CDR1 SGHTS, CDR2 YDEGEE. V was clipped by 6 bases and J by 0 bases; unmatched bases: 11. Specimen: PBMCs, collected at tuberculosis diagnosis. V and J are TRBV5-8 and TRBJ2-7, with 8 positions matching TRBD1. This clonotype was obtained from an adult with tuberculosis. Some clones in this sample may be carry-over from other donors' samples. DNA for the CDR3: TGTGCCAGCAACCCCATGGGGACAGGTCCCTCCTACGAGCAGTACTTC. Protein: CASNPMGTGPSYEQYF.